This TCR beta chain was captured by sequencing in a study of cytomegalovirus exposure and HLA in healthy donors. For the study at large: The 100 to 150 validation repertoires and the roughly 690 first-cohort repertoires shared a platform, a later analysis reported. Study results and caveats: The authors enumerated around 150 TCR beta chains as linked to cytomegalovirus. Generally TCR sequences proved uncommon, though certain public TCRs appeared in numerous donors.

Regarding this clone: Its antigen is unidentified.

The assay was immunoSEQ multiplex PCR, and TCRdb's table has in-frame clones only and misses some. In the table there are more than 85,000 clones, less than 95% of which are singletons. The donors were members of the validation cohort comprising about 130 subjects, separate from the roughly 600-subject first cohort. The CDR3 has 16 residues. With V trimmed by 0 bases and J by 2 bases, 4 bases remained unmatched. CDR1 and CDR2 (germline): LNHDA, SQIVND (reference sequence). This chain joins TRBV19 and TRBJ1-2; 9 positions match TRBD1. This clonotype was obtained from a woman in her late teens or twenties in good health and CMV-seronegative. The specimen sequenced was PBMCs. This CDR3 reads CASSIDWDRANYGYTF. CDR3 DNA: TGTGCCAGTAGTATAGACTGGGACAGGGCGAACTATGGCTACACCTTC.